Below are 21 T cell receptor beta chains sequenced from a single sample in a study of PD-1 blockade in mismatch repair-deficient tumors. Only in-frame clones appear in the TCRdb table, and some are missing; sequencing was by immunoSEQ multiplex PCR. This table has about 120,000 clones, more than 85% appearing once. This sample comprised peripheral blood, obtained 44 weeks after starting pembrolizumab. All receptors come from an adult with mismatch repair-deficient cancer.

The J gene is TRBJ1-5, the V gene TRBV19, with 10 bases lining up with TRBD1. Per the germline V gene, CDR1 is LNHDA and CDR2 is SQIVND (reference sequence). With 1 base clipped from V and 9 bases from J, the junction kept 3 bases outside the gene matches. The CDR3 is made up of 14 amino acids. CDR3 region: CASSIVTGGGPQHF. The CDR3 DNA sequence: TGTGCCAGTAGTATAGTGACAGGGGGCGGGCCCCAGCATTTT.

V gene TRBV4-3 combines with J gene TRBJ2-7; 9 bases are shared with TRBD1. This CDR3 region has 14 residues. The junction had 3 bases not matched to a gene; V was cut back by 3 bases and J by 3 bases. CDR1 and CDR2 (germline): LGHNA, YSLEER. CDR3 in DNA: TGCGCCAGCAGCCATGGGACAGGGAACTACGAGCAGTACTTC. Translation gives CASSHGTGNYEQYF.

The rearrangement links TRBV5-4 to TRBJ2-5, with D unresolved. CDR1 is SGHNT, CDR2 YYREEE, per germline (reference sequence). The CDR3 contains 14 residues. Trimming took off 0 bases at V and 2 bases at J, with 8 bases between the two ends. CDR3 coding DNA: TGTGCCAGCAGCTTGGAAGGGTTACAAGAGACCCAGTACTTC. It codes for CASSLEGLQETQYF.

The CDR3 DNA sequence: TGTGCCAGTAGGAGGCGGGAGGGCCAGTACGAGCAGTACTTC. It encodes CASRRREGQYEQYF. This chain joins TRBV19 and TRBJ2-7, with 9 nucleotides matching TRBD2. The J segment lost 4 bases and the V segment lost 6 bases, leaving 7 bases of the junction unmatched. CDR1 and CDR2 from the germline V gene are LNHDA and SQIVND (reference sequence). The CDR3 extends over 14 amino acids.

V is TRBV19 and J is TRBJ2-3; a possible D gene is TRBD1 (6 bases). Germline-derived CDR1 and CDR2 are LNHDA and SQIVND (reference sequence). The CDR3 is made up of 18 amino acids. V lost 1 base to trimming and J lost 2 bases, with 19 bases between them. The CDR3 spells CASSIVALGQEDTDTQYF. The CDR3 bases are TGTGCCAGTAGTATAGTGGCTTTGGGACAAGAGGACACAGATACGCAGTATTTT.

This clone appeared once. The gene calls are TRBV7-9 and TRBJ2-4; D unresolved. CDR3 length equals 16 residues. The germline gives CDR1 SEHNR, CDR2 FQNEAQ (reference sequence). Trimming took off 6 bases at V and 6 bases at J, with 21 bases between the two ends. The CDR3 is CASRLSHRSKINIQYF. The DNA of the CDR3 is TGTGCCAGCAGATTATCACATAGATCTAAAATAAACATTCAGTACTTC. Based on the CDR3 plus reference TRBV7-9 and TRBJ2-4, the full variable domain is DTGVSQNPRHKITKRGQNVTFRCDPISEHNRLYWYRQTLGQGPEFLTYFQNEAQLEKSRLLSDRFSAERPKGSFSTLEIQRTEQGDSAMYLCASRLSHRSKINIQYFGAGTRLSVL.

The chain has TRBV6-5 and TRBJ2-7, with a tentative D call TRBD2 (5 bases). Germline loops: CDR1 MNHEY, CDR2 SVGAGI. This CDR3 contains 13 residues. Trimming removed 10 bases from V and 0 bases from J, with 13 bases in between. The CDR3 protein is CATAASYSYEQYF. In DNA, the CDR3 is TGTGCCACAGCGGCCTCGTACTCCTACGAGCAGTACTTC.

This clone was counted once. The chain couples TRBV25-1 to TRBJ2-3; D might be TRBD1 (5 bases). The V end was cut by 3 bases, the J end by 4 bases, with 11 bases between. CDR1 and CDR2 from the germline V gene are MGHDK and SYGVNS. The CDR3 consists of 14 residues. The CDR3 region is CASSDQGSPDTQYF. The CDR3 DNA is TGTGCCAGCAGTGACCAGGGCTCTCCAGATACGCAGTATTTT. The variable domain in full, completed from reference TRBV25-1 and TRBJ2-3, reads EADIYQTPRYLVIGTGKKITLECSQTMGHDKMYWYQQDPGMELHLIHYSYGVNSTEKGDLSSESTVSRIRTEHFPLTLESARPSHTSQYLCASSDQGSPDTQYFGPGTRLTVL.

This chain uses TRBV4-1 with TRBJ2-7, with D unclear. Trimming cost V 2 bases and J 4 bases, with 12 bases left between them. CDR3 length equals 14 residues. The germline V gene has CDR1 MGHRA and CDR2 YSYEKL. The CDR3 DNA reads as TGCGCCAGCAGCCAACCTACACAGAGTTACGAGCAGTACTTC. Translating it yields CASSQPTQSYEQYF.

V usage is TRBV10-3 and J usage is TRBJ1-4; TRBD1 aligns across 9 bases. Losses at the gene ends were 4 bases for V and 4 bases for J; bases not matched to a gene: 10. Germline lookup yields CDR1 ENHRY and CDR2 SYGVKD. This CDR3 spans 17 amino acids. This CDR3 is CAISVGATGGGNEKLFF. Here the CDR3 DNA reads TGTGCCATCAGTGTGGGAGCGACAGGGGGAGGTAATGAAAAACTGTTTTTT.

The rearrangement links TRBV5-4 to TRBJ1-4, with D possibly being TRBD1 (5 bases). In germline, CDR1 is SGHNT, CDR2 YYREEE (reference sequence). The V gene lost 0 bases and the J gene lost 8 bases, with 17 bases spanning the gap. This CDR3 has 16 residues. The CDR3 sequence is CASSLAAGREAEKLFF. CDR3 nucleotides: TGTGCCAGCAGCTTGGCCGCGGGCAGGGAGGCGGAAAAACTGTTTTTT. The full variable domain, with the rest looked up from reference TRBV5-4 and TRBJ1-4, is ETGVTQSPTHLIKTRGQQVTLRCSSQSGHNTVSWYQQALGQGPQFIFQYYREEENGRGNFPPRFSGLQFPNYSSELNVNALELDDSALYLCASSLAAGREAEKLFFGSGTQLSVL.

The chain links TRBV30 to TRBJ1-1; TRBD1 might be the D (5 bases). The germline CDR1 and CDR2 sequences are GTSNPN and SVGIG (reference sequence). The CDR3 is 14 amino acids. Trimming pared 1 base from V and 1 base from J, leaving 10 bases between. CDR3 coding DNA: TGTGCCTGGAGTGGAGGGGTCGGGAACACTGAAGCTTTCTTT. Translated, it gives CAWSGGVGNTEAFF. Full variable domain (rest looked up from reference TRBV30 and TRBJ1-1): SQTIHQWPATLVQPVGSPLSLECTVEGTSNPNLYWYRQAAGRGLQLLFYSVGIGQISSEVPQNLSASRPQDRQFILSSKKLLLSDSGFYLCAWSGGVGNTEAFFGQGTRLTVV.

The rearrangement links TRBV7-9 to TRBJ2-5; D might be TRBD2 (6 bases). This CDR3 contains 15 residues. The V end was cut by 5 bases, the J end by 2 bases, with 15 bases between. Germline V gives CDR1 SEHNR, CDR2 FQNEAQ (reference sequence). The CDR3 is CASSLSGTGQETQYF. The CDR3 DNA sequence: TGTGCCAGCAGCCTATCCGGGACTGGGCAAGAGACCCAGTACTTC.

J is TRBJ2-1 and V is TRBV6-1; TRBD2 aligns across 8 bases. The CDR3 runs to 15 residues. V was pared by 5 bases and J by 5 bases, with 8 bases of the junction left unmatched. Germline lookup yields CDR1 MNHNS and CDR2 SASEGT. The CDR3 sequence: CASSQSGSAHNEQFF. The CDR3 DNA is TGTGCCAGCAGTCAAAGCGGGAGTGCCCACAATGAGCAGTTCTTC.

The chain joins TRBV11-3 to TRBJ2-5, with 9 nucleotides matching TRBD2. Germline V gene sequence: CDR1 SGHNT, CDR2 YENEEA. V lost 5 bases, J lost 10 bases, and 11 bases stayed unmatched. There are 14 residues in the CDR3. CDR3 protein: CASSLRLAAPVQYF. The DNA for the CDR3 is TGTGCCAGCAGCCTAAGACTAGCGGCCCCCGTCCAGTACTTC.

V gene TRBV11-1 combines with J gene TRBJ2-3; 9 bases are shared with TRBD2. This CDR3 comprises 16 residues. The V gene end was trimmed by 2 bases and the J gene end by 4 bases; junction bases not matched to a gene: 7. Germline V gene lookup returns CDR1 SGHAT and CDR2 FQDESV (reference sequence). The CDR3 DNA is TGTGCCAGCAGCTTAATCCCTAGCGGGAAATCAGATACGCAGTATTTT. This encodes CASSLIPSGKSDTQYF.

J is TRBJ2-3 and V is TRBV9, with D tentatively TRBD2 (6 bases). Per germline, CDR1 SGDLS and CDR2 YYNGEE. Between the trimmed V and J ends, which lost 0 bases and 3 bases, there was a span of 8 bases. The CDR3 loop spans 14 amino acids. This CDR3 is CASSVGGRTDTQYF. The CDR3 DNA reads TGTGCCAGCAGCGTAGGGGGGAGGACAGATACGCAGTATTTT.

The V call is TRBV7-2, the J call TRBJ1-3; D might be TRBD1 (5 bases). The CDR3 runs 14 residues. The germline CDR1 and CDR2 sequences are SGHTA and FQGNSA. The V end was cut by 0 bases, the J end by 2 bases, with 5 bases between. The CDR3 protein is CASSLAGAGNTIYF. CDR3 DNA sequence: TGTGCCAGCAGCTTAGCAGGGGCTGGAAACACCATATATTTT.

The CDR3 coding sequence is TGTGCCAGCAGTTACTGGCCGGGGTGGGAAGCTTTCTTT. Amino acid sequence: CASSYWPGWEAFF. The rearrangement uses TRBV6-5 and TRBJ1-1; D is uncertain. Germline V gene data show CDR1 as MNHEY and CDR2 as SVGAGI. The V end lost 1 base, the J end lost 8 bases, and 11 bases lay between the germline ends. CDR3 size: 13 residues.

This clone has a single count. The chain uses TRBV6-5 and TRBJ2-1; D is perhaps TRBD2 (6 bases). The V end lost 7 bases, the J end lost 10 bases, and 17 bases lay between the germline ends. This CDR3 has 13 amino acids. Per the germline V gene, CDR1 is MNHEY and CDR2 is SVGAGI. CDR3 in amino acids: CASTRDSGYEQFF. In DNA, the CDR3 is TGTGCCAGCACCCGGGACTCGGGATACGAGCAGTTCTTC.

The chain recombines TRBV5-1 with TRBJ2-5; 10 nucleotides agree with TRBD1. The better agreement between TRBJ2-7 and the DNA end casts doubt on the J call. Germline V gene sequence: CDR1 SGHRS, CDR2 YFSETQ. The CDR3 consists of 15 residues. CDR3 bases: TGCGCCAGCAGCTCTGGGACAGGGGTTTTCTACGAGCAGTACTTC. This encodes CASSSGTGVFYEQYF.